The rows below give T cell receptor beta chains drawn from one sample of a study of read filtering for tumor transcriptome and immune sequencing. A single record per CDR3 protein comes from TCRdb applying MiXCR to the reads. The sample includes 50,000 to 65,000 distinct CDR3 sequences, approximately 13% of them seen just once. Sample: a population of CD138-negative cells sorted from bone marrow. The receptor set was obtained from a donor aged 40 or over with multiple myeloma. Each CDR3 is given with its conserved first and last residue. The D gene is left open where the match is weak. The size entry is marked missing in some rows and otherwise reads once, few, many or a size class.

J,size,V,D,DNA,CDR3
TRBJ2-7,many,TRBV5-4,.,TGTGCCAGCAGCTCACCGAGCTCCTACGAGCAGTACTTC,CASSSPSSYEQYF
TRBJ1-2,.,TRBV12-3/TRBV12-4,.,TGTGCCAGCAGTTTGGGGGGCGCTGGCTATGGCTACACCTTC,CASSLGGAGYGYTF
TRBJ1-1,many,TRBV6-6,.,TGTGCCAGCAGTTACTCCGGGGACAATAAGGCGGCTTTCTTT,CASSYSGDNKAAFF
TRBJ2-5,many,TRBV20-1,.,TGCAGTGCAGCTCTACTGGAGACCCAGTACTTC,CSAALLETQYF
TRBJ1-1,many,TRBV7-8,.,TGTGCCAGCAGCCCCAGTTGGGGAGGAAACACTGAAGCTTTCTTT,CASSPSWGGNTEAFF
TRBJ1-5,many,TRBV5-1,.,TGCGCCAGCAGCTTGGATACAGGATCCTTGCAGCCCCAGCATTTT,CASSLDTGSLQPQHF
TRBJ1-6,many,TRBV11-2,.,TGTGCCAGCAGCCCCCAGGAAATCCTCCACTTT,CASSPQEILHF
TRBJ2-5,many,TRBV7-9,TRBD2,TGTGCCAGCAGCCAACGGGGACTAGCTTACGAGACCCAGTACTTC,CASSQRGLAYETQYF
TRBJ2-3,.,TRBV11-2,.,TGTGCCAGCAGCTCTAGGCCGACAGATACGCAGTATTTT,CASSSRPTDTQYF
TRBJ1-5,many,TRBV7-9,.,TGTGCCAGCAGCCTTCAGGGGAATCAGCCCCAGCATTTT,CASSLQGNQPQHF
TRBJ1-6,many,TRBV7-3,.,TGTGCCAGCAGCCCGAACGGACAGTCTAATTCACCCCTCCACTTT,CASSPNGQSNSPLHF
TRBJ2-3,many,TRBV20-1,.,TGCAGTGCCCCACCCGGAGGCACAGATACGCAGTATTTT,CSAPPGGTDTQYF
TRBJ1-2,many,TRBV20-1,.,TGCAGTGCTAGAGGCAGTATCTATGGCTACACCTTC,CSARGSIYGYTF
TRBJ2-3,many,TRBV20-1,.,TGCAGTGCTGGGGTCCCTGCTAGCACAGATACGCAGTATTTT,CSAGVPASTDTQYF
TRBJ2-1,.,TRBV3-1,.,TGTGCCAGCAGCCAAGGTTGGGGGAGCTCCCGCAATGAGCAGTTCTTC,CASSQGWGSSRNEQFF
TRBJ1-1,many,TRBV29-1,TRBD1,TGCAGCGTCCGACAGGGAGGAACTGAAGCTTTCTTT,CSVRQGGTEAFF
TRBJ2-1,many,TRBV11-1,.,TGTGCCAGCAGCTTCGGACTGGACTACAATGAGCAGTTCTTC,CASSFGLDYNEQFF
TRBJ2-1,many,TRBV4-2,TRBD2,TGTGCCAGCAGCCCGGGACTAGCGAAATACAATGAGCAGTTCTTC,CASSPGLAKYNEQFF
TRBJ1-4,many,TRBV3-1,.,TGTGCCAGCAGCACTCGGACGGGGTCCTATGAAAAACTGTTTTTT,CASSTRTGSYEKLFF
TRBJ1-5,many,TRBV9,TRBD1,TGTGCCAGCAGCGTAGGGGGACAGGACAATCAGCCCCAGCATTTT,CASSVGGQDNQPQHF
TRBJ2-7,many,TRBV7-2,.,TGTGCCAGCAGCTTCTCCGCCTACGAGCAGTACTTC,CASSFSAYEQYF
TRBJ2-7,few,TRBV9,.,TGTGCCAGCTCCCGTAGTGGTAACTCCTACGAGCAGTACTTC,CASSRSGNSYEQYF
TRBJ1-1,many,TRBV5-1,.,TGCGCCAGCAACCCGACAGGACTAATGAACACTGAAGCTTTCTTT,CASNPTGLMNTEAFF
TRBJ1-1,many,TRBV7-9,.,TGTGCCAGCAGCAACGATATGAACACTGAAGCTTTCTTT,CASSNDMNTEAFF
TRBJ1-1,many,TRBV7-9,.,TGTGCCAGCAGCCCCCAGGGAGTTCGGACTGAAGCTTTCTTT,CASSPQGVRTEAFF
TRBJ1-5,many,TRBV6-1,.,TGTGCCAGCAGTCGACAGGCGCTCAATCAGCCCCAGCATTTT,CASSRQALNQPQHF
TRBJ1-2,many,TRBV2,.,TGTGCCAGCAGTGGGACGCTACCTAGCTATGGCTACACCTTC,CASSGTLPSYGYTF
TRBJ2-1,many,TRBV11-2,.,TGTGCCAGCAGCACGGCCAGGCAAGTGGGCTCCTACAATGAGCAGTTCTTC,CASSTARQVGSYNEQFF
TRBJ2-1,many,TRBV7-6,TRBD2,TGTGCCAGCAGCTTAGTGGCTAGCGGGTGGTATGAGCAGTTCTTC,CASSLVASGWYEQFF
TRBJ1-3,.,TRBV5-1,.,TGCGCCAGCAGTCCGGACAGACCTCTCTCTGGAAACACCATATATTTT,CASSPDRPLSGNTIYF
TRBJ1-3,many,TRBV20-1,.,TGCAGTGCAAATACACCCAACTCTGGAAACACCATATATTTT,CSANTPNSGNTIYF
TRBJ2-5,many,TRBV7-7,TRBD2,TGTGCTAGCAGCCGAGGGACTAGCACGAGTGAGACCCAGTACTTC,CASSRGTSTSETQYF
TRBJ1-4,many,TRBV12-3/TRBV12-4,.,TGTGCCAGCAACCGTTTAGGGGCTCTTAATGAAAAACTGTTTTTT,CASNRLGALNEKLFF
TRBJ1-5,many,TRBV7-3,.,TGTGCCAGCAGCTCCGACGGCAATCAGCCCCAGCATTTT,CASSSDGNQPQHF
TRBJ1-2,few,TRBV7-6,.,TGTGCCGGCAGCTCCAGGTTTGGCTACACCTTC,CAGSSRFGYTF
TRBJ1-2,many,TRBV7-9,TRBD1,TGTGCCAGCAGCTCTCCAGACAGGGTCATAATCCAAAGCCGGTATGGCTACACCTTC,CASSSPDRVIIQSRYGYTF
TRBJ2-2,many,TRBV12-3/TRBV12-4,.,TGTGCCAGCAGTTTAGAGAGGTACACCGGGGAGCTGTTTTTT,CASSLERYTGELFF
TRBJ1-1,many,TRBV3-1,.,TGTGCCAGCAGCCAAGCCCCCGAAGCAGCTTTCTTT,CASSQAPEAAFF
TRBJ1-1,large,TRBV6-5,TRBD1,TGTGCCAGCAGCACCGGGACAGGGGGCACAACTTTCTTT,CASSTGTGGTTFF
TRBJ1-1,.,TRBV3-1,.,TGTGCCAGCAGCCCCATCCGATCAGTGAACACTGAAGCTTTCTTT,CASSPIRSVNTEAFF
TRBJ1-3,many,TRBV21-1,.,TGTGCCAACCAGACAGAATGGTCTGGAAACACCATATATTTT,CANQTEWSGNTIYF
TRBJ1-1,many,TRBV7-6,.,TGTGCCAGCAGGTCTAGACAGAAGGACACTGAAGCTTTCTTT,CASRSRQKDTEAFF
TRBJ2-1,.,TRBV4-1,.,TGCGCCAGCAGCCCAGGTTACTCCTACAATGAGCAGTTCTTC,CASSPGYSYNEQFF
TRBJ2-3,many,TRBV3-1,TRBD2,TGTGCCAGCAGCCTAGGACTAGCAAAAGATACGCAGTATTTT,CASSLGLAKDTQYF
TRBJ2-2,many,TRBV29-1,.,TGCAGCGGGGGACAGAACACCGGGGAGCTGTTTTTT,CSGGQNTGELFF
TRBJ1-1,many,TRBV4-1,TRBD1,TGCGCCAGCAGCCAAAGGACGACAGGGTCGAACACTGAAGCTTTCTTT,CASSQRTTGSNTEAFF
TRBJ2-7,many,TRBV2,.,TGTGCCAGCAGTACGACAGACTACGAGCAGTACTTC,CASSTTDYEQYF
TRBJ1-3,few,TRBV7-9,.,TGTGCCAGCAGCTCTCACCTCTGGAACCCAGGAAACACCATATATTTT,CASSSHLWNPGNTIYF
TRBJ2-7,many,TRBV20-1,.,TGCAGTTTCGACAGTTATGAGGGCTACGAGCAGTACTTC,CSFDSYEGYEQYF
TRBJ2-7,few,TRBV6-1,TRBD1,TGTGCCAGCACCCTGGCGGGGACAGGGTCCTACGAGCAGTACTTC,CASTLAGTGSYEQYF
TRBJ2-5,many,TRBV7-2,.,TGTGCCAGCAGCACCCCGGTGGAGACCCAGTACTTC,CASSTPVETQYF
TRBJ1-1,medium-sized,TRBV6-5,.,TGTGCCAGCAGTCCCCAGAGCCGCCGTCAGGCTTTCTTT,CASSPQSRRQAFF
TRBJ2-2,many,TRBV18,.,TGTGCCAGCTCACCCGCCGGGACCCTGAACACCGGGGAGCTGTTTTTT,CASSPAGTLNTGELFF